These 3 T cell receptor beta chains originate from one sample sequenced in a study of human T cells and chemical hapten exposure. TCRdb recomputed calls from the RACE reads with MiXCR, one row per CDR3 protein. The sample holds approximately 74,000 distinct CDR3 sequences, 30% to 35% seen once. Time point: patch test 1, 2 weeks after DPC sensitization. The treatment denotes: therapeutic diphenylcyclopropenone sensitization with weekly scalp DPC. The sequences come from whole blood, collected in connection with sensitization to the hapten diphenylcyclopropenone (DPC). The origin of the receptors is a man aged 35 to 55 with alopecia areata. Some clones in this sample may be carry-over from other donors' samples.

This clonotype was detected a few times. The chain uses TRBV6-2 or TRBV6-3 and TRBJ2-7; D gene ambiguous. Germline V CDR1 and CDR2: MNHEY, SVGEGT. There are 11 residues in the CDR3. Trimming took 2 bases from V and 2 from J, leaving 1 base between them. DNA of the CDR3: TGTGCCAGCAGTTACGCCTACGAGCAGTACTTC. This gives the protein CASSYAYEQYF.

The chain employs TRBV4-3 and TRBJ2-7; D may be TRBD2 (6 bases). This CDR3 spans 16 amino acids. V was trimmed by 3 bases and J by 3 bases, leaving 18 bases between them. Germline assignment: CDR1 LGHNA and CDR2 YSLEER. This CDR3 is CASSQSKLAPFYEQYF. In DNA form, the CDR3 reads TGCGCCAGCAGCCAGTCAAAGCTAGCGCCCTTCTACGAGCAGTACTTC.

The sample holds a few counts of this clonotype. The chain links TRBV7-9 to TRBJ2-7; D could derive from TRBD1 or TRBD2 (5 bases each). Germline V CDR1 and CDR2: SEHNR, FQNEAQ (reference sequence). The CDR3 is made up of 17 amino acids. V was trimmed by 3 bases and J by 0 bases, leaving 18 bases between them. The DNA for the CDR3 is TGTGCCAGCAGCTTGAGCTTGTACCGGGGCCTCTCCTACGAGCAGTACTTC. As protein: CASSLSLYRGLSYEQYF.